The clone carrying this T cell receptor (beta chain) showed up just a few times. This entry comes from a study of blood T cell repertoires in COVID-19. Turning to the study itself: Some COVID-19 samples were acute and others convalescent; all came from the United States, Italy and Spain.

Measured with immunoSEQ multiplex PCR; TCRdb has only the in-frame clones, and not every one. The table records about 120,000 clones, 80% to 90% of them present only once. This CDR3 region has 15 residues. The germline CDR1 and CDR2 sequences are LGHDT and YNNKEL (reference sequence). The V segment lost 3 bases and the J segment 0 bases; nucleotides outside the gene matches: 2. Sequenced material: peripheral blood. The rearrangement links TRBV3-1 (or the pseudogene TRBV3-2) to TRBJ1-3; TRBD1 agrees at 7 bases. The sequence was obtained from a man in his forties or fifties with acute or convalescent COVID-19. CDR3 protein: CASSQGQYSGNTIYF. CDR3 sequence (DNA): TGTGCCAGCAGCCAGGGACAGTACTCTGGAAACACCATATATTTT.